The entry that follows covers one TCR beta chain sequence. Its cognate antigen is unknown. This sample stems from a study of cytomegalovirus exposure and HLA in healthy donors. CDR3 length: 14 residues. The germline V gene encodes CDR1 SEHNR and CDR2 FQNEAQ (reference sequence). V was pared by 2 bases and J by 12 bases, with 17 bases between. The PCR ran on 60 Vbeta and 13 Jbeta primers. The data were produced by immunoSEQ multiplex PCR, yet TCRdb's version contains in-frame clones alone and is incomplete. The table includes about 130,000 clones, approximately 81% detected once. Regarding the study as a whole: Despite most TCR sequences being rare, some public TCRs occurred in many donors. The majority of CMV-associated TCR beta chains were reported as apparently HLA-restricted in a later analysis.

This chain uses TRBV7-9 with TRBJ2-1; D call uncertain. The sequence was collected from a man aged 18 to 30 in good health and CMV-seropositive. The sequenced sample consisted of PBMCs. CDR3: CASSLLGGAHRQFF. CDR3 sequence (DNA): TGTGCCAGCAGCTTATTGGGTGGAGCACACCGGCAGTTCTTC. The complete variable domain, with remaining parts taken from reference TRBV7-9 and TRBJ2-1, reads DTGVSQNPRHKITKRGQNVTFRCDPISEHNRLYWYRQTLGQGPEFLTYFQNEAQLEKSRLLSDRFSAERPKGSFSTLEIQRTEQGDSAMYLCASSLLGGAHRQFFGPGTRLTVL.